This T cell receptor beta chain appears in the sequencing data of a study of blood T cell repertoires in COVID-19. Study information: T cells, B-cell-depleted T cells, or PBMCs provided the cDNA or gDNA that served as material.

Trimming pared 0 bases from V and 4 bases from J, leaving 15 bases between. The CDR3 consists of 16 residues. Germline values: CDR1 MNHEY, CDR2 SMNVEV (reference sequence). Seattle researchers signed up patients amid active infection and tracked them longitudinally. In the original analysis: Estimation of nucleated cell counts was performed using reference gene primer amplification. Measured with immunoSEQ multiplex PCR; TCRdb has only the in-frame clones, and not every one. Clone size and V and J calls were adopted from that table, with D and trimming inferred from the DNA. The table records fewer than 200,000 clones, around 90% of them present only once.

The clonotype originates from a woman older than 75 with COVID-19, enrolled during active disease. Material: peripheral blood. This chain links TRBV27 with TRBJ2-5; D is uncertain. In nucleotides, the CDR3 is TGTGCCAGCAGTTTATCGATTACGGGTAACCCAGAGACCCAGTACTTC. This encodes CASSLSITGNPETQYF.